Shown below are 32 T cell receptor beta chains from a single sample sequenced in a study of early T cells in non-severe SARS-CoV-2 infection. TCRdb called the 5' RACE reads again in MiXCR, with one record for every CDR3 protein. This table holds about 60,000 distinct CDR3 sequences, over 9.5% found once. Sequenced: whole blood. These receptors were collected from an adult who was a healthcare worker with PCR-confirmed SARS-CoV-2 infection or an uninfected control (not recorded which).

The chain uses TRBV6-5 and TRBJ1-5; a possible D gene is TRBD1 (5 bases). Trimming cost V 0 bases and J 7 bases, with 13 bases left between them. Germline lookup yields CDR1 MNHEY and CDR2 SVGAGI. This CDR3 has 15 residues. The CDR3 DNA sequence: TGTGCCAGCAGTTACTCGATCGGGGGTGGACAGCCCCAGCATTTT. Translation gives CASSYSIGGGQPQHF.

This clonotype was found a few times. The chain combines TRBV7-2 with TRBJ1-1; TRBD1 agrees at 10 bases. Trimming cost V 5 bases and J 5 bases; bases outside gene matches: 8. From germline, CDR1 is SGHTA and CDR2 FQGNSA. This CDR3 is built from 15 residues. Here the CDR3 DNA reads TGTGCCAGCAGCCCCGGGCGGACAGGGGGGACTGAAGCTTTCTTT. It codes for CASSPGRTGGTEAFF. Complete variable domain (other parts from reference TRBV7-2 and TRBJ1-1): GAGVSQSPSNKVTEKGKDVELRCDPISGHTALYWYRQSLGQGLEFLIYFQGNSAPDKSGLPSDRFSAERTGGSVSTLTIQRTQQEDSAVYLCASSPGRTGGTEAFFGQGTRLTVV.

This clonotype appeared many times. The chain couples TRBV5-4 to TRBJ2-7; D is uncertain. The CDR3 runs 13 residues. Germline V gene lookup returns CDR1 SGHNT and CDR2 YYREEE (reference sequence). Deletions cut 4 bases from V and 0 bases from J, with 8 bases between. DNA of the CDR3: TGTGCCAGCAGCAAGTCTCTCTCCTACGAGCAGTACTTC. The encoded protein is CASSKSLSYEQYF.

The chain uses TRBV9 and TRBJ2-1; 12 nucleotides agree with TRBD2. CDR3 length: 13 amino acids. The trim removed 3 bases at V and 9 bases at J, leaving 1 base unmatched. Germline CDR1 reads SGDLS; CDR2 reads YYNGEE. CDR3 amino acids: CASSGTSGVEQFF. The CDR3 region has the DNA TGTGCCAGCAGCGGGACTAGCGGGGTTGAGCAGTTCTTC.

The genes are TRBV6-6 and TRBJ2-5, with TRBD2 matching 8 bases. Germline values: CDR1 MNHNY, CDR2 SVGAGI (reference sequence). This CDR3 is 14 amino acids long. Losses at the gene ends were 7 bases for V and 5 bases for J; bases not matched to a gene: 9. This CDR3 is CASTQSRGGETQYF. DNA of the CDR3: TGTGCCAGCACTCAATCCCGGGGGGGCGAGACCCAGTACTTC.

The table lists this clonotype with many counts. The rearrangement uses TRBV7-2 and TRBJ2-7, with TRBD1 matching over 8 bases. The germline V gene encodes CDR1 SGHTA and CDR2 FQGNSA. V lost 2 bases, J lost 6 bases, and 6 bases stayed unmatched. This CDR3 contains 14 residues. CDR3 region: CASSLILQGGEQYF. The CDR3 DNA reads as TGTGCCAGCAGCTTAATCCTACAGGGGGGCGAGCAGTACTTC. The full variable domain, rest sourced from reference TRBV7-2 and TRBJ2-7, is GAGVSQSPSNKVTEKGKDVELRCDPISGHTALYWYRQSLGQGLEFLIYFQGNSAPDKSGLPSDRFSAERTGGSVSTLTIQRTQQEDSAVYLCASSLILQGGEQYFGPGTRLTVT.

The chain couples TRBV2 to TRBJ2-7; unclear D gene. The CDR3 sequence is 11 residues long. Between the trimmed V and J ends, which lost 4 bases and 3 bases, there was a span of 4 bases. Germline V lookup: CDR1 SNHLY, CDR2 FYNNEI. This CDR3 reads CASSVRYEQYF. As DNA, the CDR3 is TGTGCCAGCAGTGTACGCTACGAGCAGTACTTC.

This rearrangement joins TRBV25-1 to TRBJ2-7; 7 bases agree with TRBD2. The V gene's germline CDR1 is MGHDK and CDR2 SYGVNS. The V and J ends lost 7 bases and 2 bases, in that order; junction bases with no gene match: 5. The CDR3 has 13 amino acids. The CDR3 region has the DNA TGTGCCAGCAACCCTAGCGGCACCTACGAGCAGTACTTC. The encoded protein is CASNPSGTYEQYF.

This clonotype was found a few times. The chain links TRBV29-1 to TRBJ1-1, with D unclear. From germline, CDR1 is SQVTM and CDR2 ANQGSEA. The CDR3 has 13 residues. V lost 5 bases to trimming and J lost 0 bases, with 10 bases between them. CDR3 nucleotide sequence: TGCAGCGTTCCTACCAGCATGAACACTGAAGCTTTCTTT. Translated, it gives CSVPTSMNTEAFF.

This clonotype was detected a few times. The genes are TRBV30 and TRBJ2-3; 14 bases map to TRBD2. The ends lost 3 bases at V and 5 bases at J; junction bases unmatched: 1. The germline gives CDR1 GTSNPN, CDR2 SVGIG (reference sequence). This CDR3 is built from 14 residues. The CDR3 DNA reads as TGTGCCTGGAGGACTAGCGGGGGGGAAGATACGCAGTATTTT. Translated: CAWRTSGGEDTQYF.

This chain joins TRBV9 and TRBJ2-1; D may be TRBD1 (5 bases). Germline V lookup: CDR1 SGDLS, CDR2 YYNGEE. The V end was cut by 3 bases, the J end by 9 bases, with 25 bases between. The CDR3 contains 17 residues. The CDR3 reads CASSAPSISHQGPEQFF. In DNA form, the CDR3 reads TGTGCCAGCAGCGCCCCTTCTATAAGTCATCAGGGTCCTGAGCAGTTCTTC.

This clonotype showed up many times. For the CDR3, the DNA is TGCGCCAGCAGTGACAGGGGTCCGAGCTCCTACAATGAGCAGTTCTTC. Amino acid sequence: CASSDRGPSSYNEQFF. The chain carries TRBV10-1 and TRBJ2-1, with TRBD1 as a possible D gene (6 bases). Germline V gives CDR1 WNHNN, CDR2 SYGVQD (reference sequence). The CDR3 has 16 residues. V was shortened by 3 bases and J by 0 bases, with 12 bases between the two germline ends.

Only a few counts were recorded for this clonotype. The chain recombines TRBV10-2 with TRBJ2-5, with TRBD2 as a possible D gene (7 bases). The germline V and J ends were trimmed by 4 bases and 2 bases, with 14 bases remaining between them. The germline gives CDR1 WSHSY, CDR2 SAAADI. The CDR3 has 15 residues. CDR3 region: CASSVGGGGQETQYF. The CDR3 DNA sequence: TGCGCCAGCAGTGTGGGAGGGGGGGGACAAGAGACCCAGTACTTC.

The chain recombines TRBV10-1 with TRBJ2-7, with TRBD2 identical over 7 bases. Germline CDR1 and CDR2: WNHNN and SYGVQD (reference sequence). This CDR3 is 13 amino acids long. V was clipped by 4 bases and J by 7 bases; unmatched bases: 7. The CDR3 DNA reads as TGCGCCAGCAGTGCTGGGAGGGCTCGGGAGCAGTACTTC. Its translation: CASSAGRAREQYF.

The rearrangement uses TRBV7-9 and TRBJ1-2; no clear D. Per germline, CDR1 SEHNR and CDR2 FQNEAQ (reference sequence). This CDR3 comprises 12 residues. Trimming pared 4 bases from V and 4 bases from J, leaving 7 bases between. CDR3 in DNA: TGTGCCAGCAGCTCAGAAGCCTATGGCTACACCTTC. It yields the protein CASSSEAYGYTF.

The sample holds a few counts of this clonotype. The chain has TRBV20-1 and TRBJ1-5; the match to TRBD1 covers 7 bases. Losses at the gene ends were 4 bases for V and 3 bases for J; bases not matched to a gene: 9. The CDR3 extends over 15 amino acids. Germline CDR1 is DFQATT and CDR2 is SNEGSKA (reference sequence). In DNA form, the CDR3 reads TGCAGTGCTACCTACAGGGGAGGGATCAATCAGCCCCAGCATTTT. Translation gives CSATYRGGINQPQHF.

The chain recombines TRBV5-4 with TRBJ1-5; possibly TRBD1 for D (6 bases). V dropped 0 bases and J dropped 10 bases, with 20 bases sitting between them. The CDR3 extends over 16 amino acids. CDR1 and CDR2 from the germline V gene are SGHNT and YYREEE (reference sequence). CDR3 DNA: TGTGCCAGCAGCTTGGATGGGGCGGGGGCAATGTATCCCCAGCATTTT. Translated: CASSLDGAGAMYPQHF.

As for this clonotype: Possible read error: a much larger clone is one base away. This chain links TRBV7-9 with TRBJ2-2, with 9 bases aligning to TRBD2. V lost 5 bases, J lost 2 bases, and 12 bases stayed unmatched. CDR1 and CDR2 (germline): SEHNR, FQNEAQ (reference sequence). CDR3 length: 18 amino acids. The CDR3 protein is CASSSTPGLANNTGELFF. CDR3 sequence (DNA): TGTGCCAGCAGCAGCACACCCGGACTAGCGAATAACACCGGGGAGCTGTTTTTT.

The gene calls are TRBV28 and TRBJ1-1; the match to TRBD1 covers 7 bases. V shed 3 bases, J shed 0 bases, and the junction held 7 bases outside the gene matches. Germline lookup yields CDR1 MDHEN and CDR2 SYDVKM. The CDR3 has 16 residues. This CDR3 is CASSLITGQMNTEAFF. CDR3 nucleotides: TGTGCCAGCAGTTTGATAACGGGACAGATGAACACTGAAGCTTTCTTT. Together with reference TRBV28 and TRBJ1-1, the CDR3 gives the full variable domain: DVKVTQSSRYLVKRTGEKVFLECVQDMDHENMFWYRQDPGLGLRLIYFSYDVKMKEKGDIPEGYSVSREKKERFSLILESASTNQTSMYLCASSLITGQMNTEAFFGQGTRLTVV.

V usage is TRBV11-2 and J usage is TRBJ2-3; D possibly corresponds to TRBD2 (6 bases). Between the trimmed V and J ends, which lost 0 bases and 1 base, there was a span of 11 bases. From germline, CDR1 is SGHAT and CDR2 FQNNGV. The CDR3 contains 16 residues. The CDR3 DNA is TGTGCCAGCAGCTTAGAAGGAGGGCGGGGCACAGATACGCAGTATTTT. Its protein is CASSLEGGRGTDTQYF.

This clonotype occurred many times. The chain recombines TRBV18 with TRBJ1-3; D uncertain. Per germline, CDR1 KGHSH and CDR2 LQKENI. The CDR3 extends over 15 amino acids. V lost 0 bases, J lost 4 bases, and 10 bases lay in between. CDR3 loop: CASSPPRERGNTIYF. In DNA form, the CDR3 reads TGTGCCAGCTCACCACCACGGGAGAGGGGAAACACCATATATTTT.

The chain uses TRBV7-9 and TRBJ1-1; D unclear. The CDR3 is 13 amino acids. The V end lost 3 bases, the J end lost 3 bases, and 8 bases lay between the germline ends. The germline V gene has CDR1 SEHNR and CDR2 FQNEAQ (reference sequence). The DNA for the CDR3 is TGTGCCAGCAGCTTCACCGGGGACACTGAAGCTTTCTTT. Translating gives CASSFTGDTEAFF.

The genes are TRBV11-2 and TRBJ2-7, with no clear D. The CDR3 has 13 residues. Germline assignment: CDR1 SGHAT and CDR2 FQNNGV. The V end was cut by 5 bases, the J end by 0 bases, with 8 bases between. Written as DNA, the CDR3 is TGTGCCAGCAGCCTGCCTCACTCCTACGAGCAGTACTTC. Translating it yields CASSLPHSYEQYF.

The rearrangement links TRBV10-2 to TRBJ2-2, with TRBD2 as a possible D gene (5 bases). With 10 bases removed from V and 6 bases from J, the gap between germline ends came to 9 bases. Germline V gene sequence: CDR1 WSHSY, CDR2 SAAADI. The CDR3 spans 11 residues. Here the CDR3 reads CATRDPGELFF. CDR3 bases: TGCGCCACCCGGGATCCCGGGGAGCTGTTTTTT.

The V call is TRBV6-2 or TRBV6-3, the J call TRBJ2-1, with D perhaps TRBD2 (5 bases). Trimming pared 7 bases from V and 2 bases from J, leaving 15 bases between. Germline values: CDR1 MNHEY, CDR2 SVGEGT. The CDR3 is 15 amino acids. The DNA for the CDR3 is TGTGCCAGCAATAGGAGGTCCGACACCTACAATGAGCAGTTCTTC. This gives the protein CASNRRSDTYNEQFF.

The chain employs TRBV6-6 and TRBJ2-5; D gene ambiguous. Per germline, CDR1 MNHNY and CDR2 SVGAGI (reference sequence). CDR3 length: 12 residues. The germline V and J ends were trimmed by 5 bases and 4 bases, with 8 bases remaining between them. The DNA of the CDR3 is TGTGCCAGCAGTCGCCCGTCAGAGACCCAGTACTTC. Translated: CASSRPSETQYF.

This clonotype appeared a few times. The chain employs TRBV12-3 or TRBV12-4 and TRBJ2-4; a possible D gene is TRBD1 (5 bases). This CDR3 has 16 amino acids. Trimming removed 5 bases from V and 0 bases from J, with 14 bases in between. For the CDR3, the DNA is TGTGCCAGCAGTGCCACAGGAAGACTAGCCAAAAACATTCAGTACTTC. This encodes CASSATGRLAKNIQYF.

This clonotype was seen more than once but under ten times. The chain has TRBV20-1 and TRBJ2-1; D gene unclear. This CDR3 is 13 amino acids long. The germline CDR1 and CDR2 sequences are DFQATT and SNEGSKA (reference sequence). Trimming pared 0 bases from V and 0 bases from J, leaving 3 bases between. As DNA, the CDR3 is TGCAGTGCTAGAGACAACTCCTACAATGAGCAGTTCTTC. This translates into CSARDNSYNEQFF.

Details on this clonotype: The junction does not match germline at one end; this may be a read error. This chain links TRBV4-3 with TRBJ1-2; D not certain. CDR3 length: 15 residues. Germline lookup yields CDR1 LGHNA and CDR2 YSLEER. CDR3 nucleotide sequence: TGCACCAGCAGCCCTAAGGAAAGCCCCTGGGATGGCTACACCTTC. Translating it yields CTSSPKESPWDGYTF.

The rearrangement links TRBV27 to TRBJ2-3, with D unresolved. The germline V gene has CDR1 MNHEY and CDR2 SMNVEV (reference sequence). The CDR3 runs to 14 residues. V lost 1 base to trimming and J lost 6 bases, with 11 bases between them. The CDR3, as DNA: TGTGCCAGCAGTTTATATAGAAATCGGGATACGCAGTATTTT. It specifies CASSLYRNRDTQYF.

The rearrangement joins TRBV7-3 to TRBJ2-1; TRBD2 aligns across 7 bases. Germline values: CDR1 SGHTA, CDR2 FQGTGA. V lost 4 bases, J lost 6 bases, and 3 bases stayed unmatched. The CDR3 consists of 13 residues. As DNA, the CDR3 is TGTGCCAGCAGCTCAGTAGCGGGCAATGAGCAGTTCTTC. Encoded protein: CASSSVAGNEQFF.

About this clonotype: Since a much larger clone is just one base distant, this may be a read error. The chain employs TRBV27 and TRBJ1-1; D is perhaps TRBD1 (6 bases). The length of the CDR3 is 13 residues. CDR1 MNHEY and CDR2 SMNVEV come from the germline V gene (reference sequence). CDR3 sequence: CASTPTGYTEAYF. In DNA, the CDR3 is TGTGCCAGCACCCCTACAGGGTACACTGAAGCTTACTTT.